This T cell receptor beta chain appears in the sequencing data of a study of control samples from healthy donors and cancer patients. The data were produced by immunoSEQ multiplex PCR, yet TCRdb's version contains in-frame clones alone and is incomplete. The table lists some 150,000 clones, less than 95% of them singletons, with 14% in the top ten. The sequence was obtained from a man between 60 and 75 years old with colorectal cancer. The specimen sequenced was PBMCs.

The CDR3 DNA reads as TGTGCCATCAGTGACGGACAGGGGGAAAGCAATCAGCCCCAGCATTTT. Translating gives CAISDGQGESNQPQHF. J is TRBJ1-5 and V is TRBV10-3; 10 nucleotides match TRBD1. There are 16 residues in the CDR3. The V gene end was trimmed by 3 bases and the J gene end by 1 base; junction bases not matched to a gene: 3. CDR1 ENHRY and CDR2 SYGVKD come from the germline V gene.